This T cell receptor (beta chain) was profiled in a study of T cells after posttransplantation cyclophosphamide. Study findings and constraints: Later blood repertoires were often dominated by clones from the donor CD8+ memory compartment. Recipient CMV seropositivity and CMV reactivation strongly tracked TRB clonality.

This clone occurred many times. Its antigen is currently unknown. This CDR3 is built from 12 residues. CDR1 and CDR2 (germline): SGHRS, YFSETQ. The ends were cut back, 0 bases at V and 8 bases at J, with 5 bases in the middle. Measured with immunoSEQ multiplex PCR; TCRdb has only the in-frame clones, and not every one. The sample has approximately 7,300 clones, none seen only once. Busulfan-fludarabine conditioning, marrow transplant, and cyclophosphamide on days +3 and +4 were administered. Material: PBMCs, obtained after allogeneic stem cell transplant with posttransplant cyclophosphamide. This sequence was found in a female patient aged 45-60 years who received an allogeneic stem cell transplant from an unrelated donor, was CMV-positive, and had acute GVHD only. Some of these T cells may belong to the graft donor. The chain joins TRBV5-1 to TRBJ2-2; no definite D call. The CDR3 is CASSLGQGELFF. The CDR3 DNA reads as TGCGCCAGCAGCTTGGGGCAGGGGGAGCTGTTTTTT.